What follows is one T cell receptor (beta chain) and its context. Using immunoSEQ multiplex PCR, the repertoire was profiled, and TCRdb retains in-frame clones only, with some absent. Of about 670,000 clones listed, about nine tenths are singletons. This specimen comes from a study of blood T cell repertoires in COVID-19. Sequencing used peripheral blood. This sequence was found in a woman aged 18-29 years with acute or convalescent COVID-19.

Written as DNA, the CDR3 is TGCGCCAGCAGCTCGCCTTCAGGGGGCCCCTACAATGAGCAGTTCTTC. Protein product: CASSSPSGGPYNEQFF. The chain couples TRBV5-1 to TRBJ2-1; 8 bases fit TRBD1. This CDR3 is built from 16 residues. Germline values: CDR1 SGHRS, CDR2 YFSETQ. V trimming: 3 bases; J trimming: 2 bases; junction bases outside the gene matches: 7.